This is a list of T cell receptor beta chains from one sample in a study of T cells after yellow fever vaccination. TCRdb re-analysed the 5' RACE reads in MiXCR, keeping a single row per CDR3 protein. The repertoire holds 120,000 or so distinct CDR3 sequences, with roughly 8.2% as singletons. The sequenced sample was CD8+ T cells sorted from PBMCs, obtained on the day of the yellow fever booster vaccination. These receptors were collected from a man between 18 and 29 years old who received the YFV17D yellow fever vaccine. Both conserved end residues are part of each CDR3. Fields, in order: clone size, V gene, J gene, D gene, CDR3 DNA, CDR3 protein. D genes are given only for firm matches. The listing skips clone size in some rows; elsewhere it reads once, few, many or a size class.

-	TRBV10-3	TRBJ1-3	TRBD1	TGTGCCATCAGTGGGCCGGGACAGGGATTCGGAAACACCATATATTTT	CAISGPGQGFGNTIYF
many	TRBV11-2	TRBJ2-5	TRBD1	TGTGCCAGCAGCTCCGGACAGGGGTATTTAGAGACCCAGTACTTC	CASSSGQGYLETQYF
-	TRBV7-6	TRBJ2-1	-	TGTGCCAGCAGCTTATTGGCCCGGAGCTCCTACAATGAGCAGTTCTTC	CASSLLARSSYNEQFF
few	TRBV11-2	TRBJ1-2	TRBD1	TGTGCCAGCAGCGCCGATCGACGACAGGGGAGATATGGCTACACCTTC	CASSADRRQGRYGYTF
-	TRBV2	TRBJ1-6	TRBD1	TGTGCCAGCAGTCCGAGACAGGGGGGTTATAATTCACCCCTCCACTTT	CASSPRQGGYNSPLHF
many	TRBV20-1	TRBJ2-3	TRBD2	TGCAGTGCTAGCGGGGGGGCGGTTTCCACAGATACGCAGTATTTT	CSASGGAVSTDTQYF
-	TRBV15	TRBJ1-5	TRBD1	TGTGCCACCAGCAGAGGCCCATACAGGGGCGGCGATCAGCCCCAGCATTTT	CATSRGPYRGGDQPQHF
few	TRBV7-6	TRBJ2-3	-	TGTGCCAGCAGCTCCGAGGGCTGGGATACGCAGTATTTT	CASSSEGWDTQYF
-	TRBV4-3	TRBJ2-6	-	TGCGCCAGCAGCCCTGGGGGGGGCGGTGGGGCCAACGTCCTGACTTTC	CASSPGGGGGANVLTF
-	TRBV29-1	TRBJ1-1	-	TGCAGCGTTAATGAGAACACTGAAGCTTTCTTT	CSVNENTEAFF
-	TRBV11-2	TRBJ1-1	-	TGTGCCAGCAGCAACGCGCTGGGGGCCACTGAAGCTTTCTTT	CASSNALGATEAFF
few	TRBV29-1	TRBJ2-6	-	TGCAGCGTTGTTACAGCTTCGTCTGGGGCCAACGTCCTGACTTTC	CSVVTASSGANVLTF
-	TRBV27	TRBJ2-4	-	TGTGCCAGCCGACGGGCGCGGTCCAAAAACATTCAGTACTTC	CASRRARSKNIQYF
-	TRBV5-1	TRBJ1-1	-	TGCGCCAGCAGCGTTGAAGGGGAAGAAGCTTTCTTT	CASSVEGEEAFF
-	TRBV24-1	TRBJ2-4	-	TGTGCCACCGAAACGGGACCAGGGGAAAACATTCAGTACTTC	CATETGPGENIQYF
-	TRBV7-9	TRBJ1-1	-	TGTGCCAGCAGCTCCCTAGATTTGGGGGCATCGACTGAAGCTTTCTTT	CASSSLDLGASTEAFF
-	TRBV27	TRBJ2-1	TRBD2	TGTGCCAGCACCAATACCCTGGGAGGGAGGCAGTTCTTC	CASTNTLGGRQFF
-	TRBV4-2	TRBJ2-1	-	TGTGCCAGCAGGACCGGGCTCAATGAGCAGTTCTTC	CASRTGLNEQFF
few	TRBV7-9	TRBJ1-2	TRBD1	TGTGCCAGCAGCTCCGGGACAGGCAACTATGGCTACACCTTC	CASSSGTGNYGYTF
many	TRBV14	TRBJ2-7	TRBD2	TGTGCCAGCAGCCAAGGAAGCGGGGGTGGAAGCTCCTACGAGCAGTACTTC	CASSQGSGGGSSYEQYF
few	TRBV6-5	TRBJ2-1	-	TGTGCCAGCAGTTACTCGGGTGGGTTCAGCTCCTACAATGAGCAGTTCTTC	CASSYSGGFSSYNEQFF
few	TRBV7-2	TRBJ1-2	-	TGTGCCAGCAGCTCCGTCGGGAGCTACACCTTC	CASSSVGSYTF
-	TRBV12-3/TRBV12-4	TRBJ1-1	-	TGTGCCAGCGAAGGGACATTTTATGGAGACGAGGACACTGAAGCTTTCTTT	CASEGTFYGDEDTEAFF
-	TRBV6-5	TRBJ2-3	TRBD1	TGTGCCAGCAGTTACGGAGTGAGGGGGCACCGGCCCGTCTGGACCCTTAGCACAGATACGCAGTATTTT	CASSYGVRGHRPVWTLSTDTQYF
few	TRBV7-9	TRBJ2-1	-	TGTGCCAGCAGCGCGGACAGCAATGAGCAGTTCTTC	CASSADSNEQFF
few	TRBV4-1	TRBJ2-5	-	TGCGCCAGCAGCCAAGAATTCGGGGCATTAGAGACCCAGTACTTC	CASSQEFGALETQYF
few	TRBV4-1	TRBJ1-6	-	TGCGCCAGCAGCCCGTCCGGGTCCTCCTATAATTCACCCCTCCACTTT	CASSPSGSSYNSPLHF